One sample yielded the 10 T cell receptor beta chains listed below, sequenced in a study of T cell responses to AZD1222 COVID-19 vaccine. TCRdb keeps only in-frame clones here, not all; method: immunoSEQ multiplex PCR. The data contain some 150,000 clones, approximately 94% of them singletons. The sequenced sample was peripheral blood, obtained on day 0 of AZD1222 vaccination. All receptors derive from an adult in good health.

This chain joins TRBV4-1 and TRBJ1-2; D gene ambiguous. From germline, CDR1 is MGHRA and CDR2 YSYEKL. This CDR3 spans 15 amino acids. V was pared by 0 bases and J by 0 bases, with 8 bases between. The CDR3 here is CASSQDPGTNYGYTF. As DNA, the CDR3 is TGCGCCAGCAGCCAAGATCCAGGTACTAACTATGGCTACACCTTC.

The chain is built from TRBV5-6 and TRBJ1-1; D is perhaps TRBD1 (5 bases). The CDR3 runs 14 residues. From germline, CDR1 is SGHDT and CDR2 YYEEEE. V shed 0 bases and J shed 1 base, with 7 bases lying between them. CDR3 protein: CASSLGTQNTEAFF. The DNA of the CDR3 is TGTGCCAGCAGCTTGGGGACACAGAACACTGAAGCTTTCTTT. Based on the CDR3 plus reference TRBV5-6 and TRBJ1-1, the full variable domain is DAGVTQSPTHLIKTRGQQVTLRCSPKSGHDTVSWYQQALGQGPQFIFQYYEEEERQRGNFPDRFSGHQFPNYSSELNVNALLLGDSALYLCASSLGTQNTEAFFGQGTRLTVV.

V is TRBV19 and J is TRBJ2-2; D not certain. V was cut by 3 bases and J by 7 bases, with 3 bases left in between. Looked up from germline, CDR1 is LNHDA and CDR2 is SQIVND (reference sequence). This CDR3 comprises 11 residues. The DNA for the CDR3 is TGTGCCAGTAGTATCGGCGGGGAGCTGTTTTTT. Its translation is CASSIGGELFF. The full variable domain, completed using reference TRBV19 and TRBJ2-2, is DGGITQSPKYLFRKEGQNVTLSCEQNLNHDAMYWYRQDPGQGLRLIYYSQIVNDFQKGDIAEGYSVSREKKESFPLTVTSAQKNPTAFYLCASSIGGELFFGEGSRLTVL.

This clone has a single count. This chain uses TRBV2 with TRBJ1-4; possibly TRBD1 for D (6 bases). Germline CDR1 reads SNHLY; CDR2 reads FYNNEI. CDR3 length: 14 residues. Trimming left V 5 bases short and J 4 bases short, with 11 bases between. CDR3: CASSIRTDNEKLFF. The CDR3 DNA reads TGTGCCAGCAGTATCCGGACAGATAATGAAAAACTGTTTTTT.

V usage is TRBV11-2 and J usage is TRBJ1-3; weak D call: TRBD1 (5 bases). V was pared by 8 bases and J by 7 bases, with 15 bases between. Per germline, CDR1 SGHAT and CDR2 FQNNGV. CDR3 length: 13 amino acids. Written as DNA, the CDR3 is TGTGCCAGCGCCCCTGGGGGGGTGAACACCATATATTTT. It yields the protein CASAPGGVNTIYF.

The V and J genes are TRBV30 and TRBJ2-1; no clear D gene. The CDR3 runs 13 residues. Trimming removed 0 bases from V and 0 bases from J, with 3 bases in between. Germline CDR1 reads GTSNPN; CDR2 reads SVGIG (reference sequence). CDR3 bases: TGTGCCTGGAGTGTGAACTCCTACAATGAGCAGTTCTTC. It codes for CAWSVNSYNEQFF. Filled out from reference TRBV30 and TRBJ2-1, the complete variable domain reads SQTIHQWPATLVQPVGSPLSLECTVEGTSNPNLYWYRQAAGRGLQLLFYSVGIGQISSEVPQNLSASRPQDRQFILSSKKLLLSDSGFYLCAWSVNSYNEQFFGPGTRLTVL.

The rearrangement uses TRBV27 and TRBJ2-7, with D perhaps matching TRBD1 (6 bases). The CDR3 is 14 amino acids. CDR1 and CDR2 (germline): MNHEY, SMNVEV (reference sequence). V lost 3 bases to trimming and J lost 2 bases, with 11 bases between them. The CDR3 protein is CASSLTGDPYEQYF. Written as DNA, the CDR3 is TGTGCCAGCAGTTTGACAGGAGACCCCTACGAGCAGTACTTC.

The chain carries TRBV5-1 and TRBJ2-3; 9 bases map to TRBD1. Germline V gene data show CDR1 as SGHRS and CDR2 as YFSETQ. The V segment lost 0 bases and the J segment 4 bases; nucleotides outside the gene matches: 6. CDR3 length equals 16 residues. The CDR3 DNA is TGCGCCAGCAGCTTGGACCCTACAGGGGGCCCAGATACGCAGTATTTT. Amino acids: CASSLDPTGGPDTQYF.

This sequence joins TRBV18 and TRBJ1-1, with TRBD1 identical over 10 bases. CDR3 length equals 14 residues. Germline lookup yields CDR1 KGHSH and CDR2 LQKENI. The junction had 2 bases not matched to a gene; V was cut back by 3 bases and J by 4 bases. For the CDR3, the DNA is TGTGCCAGCTCACCCCGGGACAGGGGCACTGAAGCTTTCTTT. Translating gives CASSPRDRGTEAFF.

In this sample, this clone turned up once. This chain uses TRBV19 with TRBJ1-5; D remains ambiguous. The CDR3 totals 14 residues. CDR1 and CDR2 (germline): LNHDA, SQIVND (reference sequence). The V end was cut by 10 bases, the J end by 5 bases, with 18 bases between. The CDR3, as DNA: TGTGCCACCACCCACCGGCCTGGCGATCAGCCCCAGCATTTT. This codes for CATTHRPGDQPQHF.